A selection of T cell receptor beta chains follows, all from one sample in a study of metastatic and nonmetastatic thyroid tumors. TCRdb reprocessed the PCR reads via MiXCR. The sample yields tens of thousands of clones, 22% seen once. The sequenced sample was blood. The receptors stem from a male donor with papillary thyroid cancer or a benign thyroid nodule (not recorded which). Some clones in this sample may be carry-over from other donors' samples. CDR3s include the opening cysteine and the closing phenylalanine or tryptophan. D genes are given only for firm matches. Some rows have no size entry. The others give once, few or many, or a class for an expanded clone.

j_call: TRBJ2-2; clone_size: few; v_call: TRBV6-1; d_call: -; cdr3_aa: CASRVDMTNTGYLFF; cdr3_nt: TGTGCCAGCAGAGTAGACATGACGAACACCGGGTATCTGTTTTTT
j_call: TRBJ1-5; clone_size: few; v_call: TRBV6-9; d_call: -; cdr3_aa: CASSYSGLGTKNF; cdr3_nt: TGTGCCAGCAGTTATTCCGGATTAGGAACCAAGAATTTT
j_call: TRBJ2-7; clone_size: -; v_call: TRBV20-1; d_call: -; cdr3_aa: CIAPASVSSYEQYF; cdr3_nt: TGCATTGCTCCAGCTAGCGTTAGCTCCTACGAGCAGTACTTC
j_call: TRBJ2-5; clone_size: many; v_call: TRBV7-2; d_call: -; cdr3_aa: CASSLMRETQYF; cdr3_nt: TGTGCCAGCAGCTTGATGCGGGAGACCCAGTACTTC
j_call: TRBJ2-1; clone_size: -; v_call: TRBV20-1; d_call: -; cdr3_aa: CSAIGREKPALQFF; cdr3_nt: TGCAGTGCTATCGGACGGGAGAAACCGGCCCTACAGTTCTTC
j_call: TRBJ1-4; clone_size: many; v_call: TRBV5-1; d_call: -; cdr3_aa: CASSLGRGTNEKLFF; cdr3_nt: TGCGCCAGCAGCTTGGGCAGGGGAACTAATGAAAAACTGTTTTTT
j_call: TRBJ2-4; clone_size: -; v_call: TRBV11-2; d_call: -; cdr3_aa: CASSLGPGQTSTKNIQYF; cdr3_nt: TGTGCCAGCAGCTTAGGCCCCGGACAGACCTCCACCAAAAACATTCAGTACTTC
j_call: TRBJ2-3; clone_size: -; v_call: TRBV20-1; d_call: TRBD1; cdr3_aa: CSARTTGGDADTQYF; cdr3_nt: TGCAGTGCTAGAACGACAGGGGGCGACGCAGATACGCAGTATTTT
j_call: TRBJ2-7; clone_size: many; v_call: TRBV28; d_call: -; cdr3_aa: CASSPRGAGSSYEQYF; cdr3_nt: TGTGCCAGCAGTCCCCGAGGGGCAGGGAGCTCCTACGAGCAGTACTTC
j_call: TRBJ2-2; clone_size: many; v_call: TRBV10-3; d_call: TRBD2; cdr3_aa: CAISRTSDTGELFF; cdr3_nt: TGTGCCATCAGTCGGACTAGCGACACCGGGGAGCTGTTTTTT
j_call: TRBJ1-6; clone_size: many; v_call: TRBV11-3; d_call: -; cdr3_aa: CAGSPQAKGGRFNSPLHF; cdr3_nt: TGTGCCGGCAGCCCGCAAGCTAAAGGGGGGCGGTTTAATTCACCCCTCCACTTT
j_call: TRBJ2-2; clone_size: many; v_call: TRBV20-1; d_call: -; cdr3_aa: CSAIARATGELFF; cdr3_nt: TGCAGTGCTATAGCGAGGGCGACCGGGGAGCTGTTTTTT
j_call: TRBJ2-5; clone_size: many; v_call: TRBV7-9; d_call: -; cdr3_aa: CATDNSGETQYF; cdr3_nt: TGTGCCACAGACAATTCAGGGGAGACCCAGTACTTC
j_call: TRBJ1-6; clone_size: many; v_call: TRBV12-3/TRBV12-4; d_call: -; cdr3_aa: CASSLSGNSPLHF; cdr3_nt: TGTGCCAGCAGCTTGAGTGGAAATTCACCCCTCCACTTT
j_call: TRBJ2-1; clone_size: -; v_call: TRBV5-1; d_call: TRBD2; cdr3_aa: CASAESSGAYNEQFF; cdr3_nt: TGCGCCAGCGCCGAGTCTAGCGGGGCCTACAATGAGCAGTTCTTC
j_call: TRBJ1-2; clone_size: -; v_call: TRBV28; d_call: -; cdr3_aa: CASSIFRSGLDYGYTF; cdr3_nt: TGTGCCAGCAGTATTTTTCGATCGGGACTGGACTATGGCTACACCTTC
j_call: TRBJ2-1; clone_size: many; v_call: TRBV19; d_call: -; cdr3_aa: CASSIDRQGYEQFF; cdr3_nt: TGTGCCAGTAGTATAGATCGGCAAGGATACGAGCAGTTCTTC
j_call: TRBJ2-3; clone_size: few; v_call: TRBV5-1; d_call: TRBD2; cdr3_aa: CASKLSGYTDTQYF; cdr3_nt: TGCGCCAGCAAGCTTAGCGGGTACACAGATACGCAGTATTTT
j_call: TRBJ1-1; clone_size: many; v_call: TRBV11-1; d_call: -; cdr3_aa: CASSLKGYTEAFF; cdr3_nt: TGTGCCAGCAGCTTAAAGGGTTACACTGAAGCTTTCTTT
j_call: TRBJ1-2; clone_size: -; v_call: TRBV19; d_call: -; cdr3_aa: CASSISGLSYTF; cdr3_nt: TGTGCCAGTAGTATTTCGGGCCTTAGCTACACCTTC
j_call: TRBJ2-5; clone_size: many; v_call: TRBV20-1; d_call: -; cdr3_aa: CSASPGGHRVQETQYF; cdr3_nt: TGCAGTGCTAGTCCCGGAGGGCACAGGGTTCAAGAGACCCAGTACTTC
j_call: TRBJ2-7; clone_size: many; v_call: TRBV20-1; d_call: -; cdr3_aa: CSASRGVSYEQYF; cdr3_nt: TGCAGTGCTAGTAGGGGGGTAAGCTACGAGCAGTACTTC
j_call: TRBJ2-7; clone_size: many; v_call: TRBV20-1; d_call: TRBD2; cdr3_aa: CSAVTTSGGVYEQYF; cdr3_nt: TGCAGTGCTGTTACGACTAGCGGGGGGGTATACGAGCAGTACTTC
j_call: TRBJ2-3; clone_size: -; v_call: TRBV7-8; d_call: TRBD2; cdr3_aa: CASSLGGSAGGTDTQYF; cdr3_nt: TGTGCCAGCAGCTTAGGGGGTAGCGCGGGGGGCACAGATACGCAGTATTTT
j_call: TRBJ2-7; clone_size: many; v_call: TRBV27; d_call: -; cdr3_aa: CASSGSWGTYEQYF; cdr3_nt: TGTGCCAGCAGCGGATCGTGGGGAACCTACGAGCAGTACTTC
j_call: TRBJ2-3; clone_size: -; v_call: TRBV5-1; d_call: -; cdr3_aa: CASGSTRGSDTQYF; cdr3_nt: TGCGCCAGCGGCTCCACCCGCGGCTCAGATACGCAGTATTTT
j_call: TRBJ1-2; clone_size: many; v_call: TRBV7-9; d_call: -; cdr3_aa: CASSDYSVSNYGYTF; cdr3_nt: TGTGCCAGCAGCGATTATTCCGTCAGTAACTATGGCTACACCTTC
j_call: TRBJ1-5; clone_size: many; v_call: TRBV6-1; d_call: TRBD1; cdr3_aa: CASSESTGSGNQPQHF; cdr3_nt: TGTGCCAGCAGTGAATCGACAGGGTCTGGCAATCAGCCCCAGCATTTT
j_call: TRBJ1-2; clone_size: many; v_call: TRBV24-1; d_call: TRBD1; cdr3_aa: CATSGQGHGYTF; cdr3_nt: TGTGCCACCAGTGGACAGGGCCATGGCTACACCTTC
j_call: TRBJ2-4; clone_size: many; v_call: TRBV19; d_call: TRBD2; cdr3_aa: CASSIALAGGQNIQYF; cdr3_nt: TGTGCCAGTAGTATAGCCCTAGCGGGAGGGCAAAACATTCAGTACTTC
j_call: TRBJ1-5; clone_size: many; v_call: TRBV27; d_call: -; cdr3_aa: CASSSQDNQPQHF; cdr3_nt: TGTGCCAGCAGTTCCCAGGACAATCAGCCCCAGCATTTT
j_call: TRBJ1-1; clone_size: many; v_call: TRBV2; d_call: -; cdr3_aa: CASSINRDGEAFF; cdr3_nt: TGTGCCAGCAGCATTAACCGGGACGGTGAAGCTTTCTTT
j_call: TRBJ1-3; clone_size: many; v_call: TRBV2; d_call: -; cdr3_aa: CASRTGADSGNTIYF; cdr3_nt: TGTGCCTCTAGAACTGGGGCCGACTCTGGAAACACCATATATTTT